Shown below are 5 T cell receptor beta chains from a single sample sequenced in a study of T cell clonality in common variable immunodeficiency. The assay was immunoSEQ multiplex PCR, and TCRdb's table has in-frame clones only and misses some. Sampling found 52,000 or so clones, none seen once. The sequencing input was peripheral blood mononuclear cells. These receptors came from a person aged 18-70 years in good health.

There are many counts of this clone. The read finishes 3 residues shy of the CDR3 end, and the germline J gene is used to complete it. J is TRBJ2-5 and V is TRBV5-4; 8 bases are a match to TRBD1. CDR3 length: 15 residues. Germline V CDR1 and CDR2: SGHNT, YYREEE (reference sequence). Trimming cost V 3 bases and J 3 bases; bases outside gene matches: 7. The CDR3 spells CASSSITGGKETQYF. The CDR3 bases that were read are TGTGCCAGCAGCTCGATTACAGGGGGGAAAGAGACC.

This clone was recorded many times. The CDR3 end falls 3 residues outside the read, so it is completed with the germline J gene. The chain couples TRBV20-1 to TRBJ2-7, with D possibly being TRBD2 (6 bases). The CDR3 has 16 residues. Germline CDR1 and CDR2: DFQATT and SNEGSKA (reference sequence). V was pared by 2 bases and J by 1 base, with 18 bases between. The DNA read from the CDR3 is TGCAGTGCTAGACCCGAACACCTAGCGAATTCCTACGAG. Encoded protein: CSARPEHLANSYE. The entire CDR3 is CSARPEHLANSYEQYF.

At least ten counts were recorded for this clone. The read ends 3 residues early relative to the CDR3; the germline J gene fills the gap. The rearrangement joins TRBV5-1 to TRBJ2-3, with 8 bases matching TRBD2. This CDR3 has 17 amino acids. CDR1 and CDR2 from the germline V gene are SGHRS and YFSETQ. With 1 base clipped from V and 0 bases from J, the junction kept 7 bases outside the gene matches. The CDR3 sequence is CASSLPLQRGSTDTQYF. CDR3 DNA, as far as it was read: TGCGCCAGCAGCTTGCCCCTGCAGCGGGGGAGCACAGATACG.

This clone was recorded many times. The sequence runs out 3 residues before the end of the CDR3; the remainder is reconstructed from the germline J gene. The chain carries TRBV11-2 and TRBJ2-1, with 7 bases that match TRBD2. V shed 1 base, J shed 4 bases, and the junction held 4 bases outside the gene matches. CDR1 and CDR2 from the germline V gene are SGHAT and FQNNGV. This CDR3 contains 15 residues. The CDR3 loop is CASSLVAGEYNEQFF. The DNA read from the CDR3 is TGTGCCAGCAGCTTAGTGGCGGGAGAGTACAATGAG.

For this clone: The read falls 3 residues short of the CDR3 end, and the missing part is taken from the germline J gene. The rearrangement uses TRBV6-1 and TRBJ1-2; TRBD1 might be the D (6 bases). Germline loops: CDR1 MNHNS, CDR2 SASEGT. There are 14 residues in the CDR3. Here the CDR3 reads CASSDLRGGYDYTF. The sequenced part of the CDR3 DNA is TGTGCCAGCAGTGACCTGAGGGGGGGCTACGAC.